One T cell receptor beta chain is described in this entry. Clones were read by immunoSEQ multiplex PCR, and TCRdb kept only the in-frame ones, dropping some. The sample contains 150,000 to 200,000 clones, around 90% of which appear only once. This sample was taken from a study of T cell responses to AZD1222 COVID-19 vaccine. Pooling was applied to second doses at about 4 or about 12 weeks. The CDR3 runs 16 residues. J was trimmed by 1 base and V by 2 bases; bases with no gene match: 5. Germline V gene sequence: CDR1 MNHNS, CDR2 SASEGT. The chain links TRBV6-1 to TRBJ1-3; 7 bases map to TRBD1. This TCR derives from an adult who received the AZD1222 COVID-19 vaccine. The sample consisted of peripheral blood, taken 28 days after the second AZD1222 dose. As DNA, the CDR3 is TGTGCCAGCAGTGAACACAGGGGAAGTTCTGGAAACACCATATATTTT. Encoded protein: CASSEHRGSSGNTIYF.